The 30 T cell receptor beta chains below come from one sample, sequenced in a study of cytomegalovirus exposure and HLA in healthy donors. PCR employed 60 Vbeta and 13 Jbeta primers. Profiled with immunoSEQ multiplex PCR; TCRdb holds only in-frame clones, not every one. In the table there are approximately 100,000 clones, 60% to 75% of which are singletons. The sample comprised PBMCs. The receptors stem from a man aged 45-60 years in good health and CMV-seronegative.

This clone was counted once. The V and J genes are TRBV5-1 and TRBJ2-7; a weak D match, TRBD2 (5 bases). The CDR3 is made up of 15 amino acids. Trimming stripped 0 bases from V and 6 bases from J, with 16 bases between. CDR1 and CDR2 (germline): SGHRS, YFSETQ. The CDR3 is CASSLAIGQAGEQYF. The CDR3 bases are TGCGCCAGCAGCTTGGCCATAGGGCAGGCGGGCGAGCAGTACTTC.

The CDR3 region is CASSEAGGNYGYTF. The CDR3 nucleotides read TGTGCCAGCAGTGAAGCCGGGGGGAACTATGGCTACACCTTC. The genes are TRBV6-1 and TRBJ1-2, with a tentative D call TRBD1 (5 bases). The ends were cut back, 0 bases at V and 2 bases at J, with 7 bases in the middle. Germline lookup yields CDR1 MNHNS and CDR2 SASEGT. This CDR3 comprises 14 residues.

The V gene is TRBV2, the J gene TRBJ2-7; 10 nucleotides align to TRBD2. The CDR3 loop spans 16 amino acids. V shed 5 bases, J shed 5 bases, and the junction held 12 bases outside the gene matches. The germline V gene has CDR1 SNHLY and CDR2 FYNNEI. CDR3 sequence reads: CASSLLGASGRNEQYF. In DNA, the CDR3 is TGTGCCAGCAGTCTCTTGGGGGCTAGCGGGAGAAACGAGCAGTACTTC. The variable domain in full, completed from reference TRBV2 and TRBJ2-7, reads EPEVTQTPSHQVTQMGQEVILRCVPISNHLYFYWYRQILGQKVEFLVSFYNNEISEKSEIFDDQFSVERPDGSNFTLKIRSTKLEDSAMYFCASSLLGASGRNEQYFGPGTRLTVT.

The gene calls are TRBV7-2 and TRBJ1-2, with a weak D call TRBD1 (6 bases). CDR3 length: 14 residues. The V and J ends lost 4 bases and 0 bases respectively, with 9 bases between them. CDR1 is SGHTA, CDR2 FQGNSA, per germline. The DNA for the CDR3 is TGTGCCAGCAGCTCTACAGGGACTAACTATGGCTACACCTTC. It encodes CASSSTGTNYGYTF. The entire variable domain, with the rest obtained from reference TRBV7-2 and TRBJ1-2, is as follows: GAGVSQSPSNKVTEKGKDVELRCDPISGHTALYWYRQSLGQGLEFLIYFQGNSAPDKSGLPSDRFSAERTGGSVSTLTIQRTQQEDSAVYLCASSSTGTNYGYTFGSGTRLTVV.

The gene calls are TRBV12-1 and TRBJ2-6; the DNA was not compared with TRBD2, the D call given in the table. TRBV12-1 represents a pseudogene. This CDR3 is 17 amino acids long. The CDR3, as DNA: TGTGCCAGCAGCCCATTCCAGATGGCTAGAGGGGCCAACGTCCTGACTTTC. Translated: CASSPFQMARGANVLTF.

This chain connects TRBV7-2 to TRBJ1-1; D gene ambiguous. The CDR3 totals 14 residues. The V end was cut by 0 bases, the J end by 5 bases, with 10 bases between. Germline lookup yields CDR1 SGHTA and CDR2 FQGNSA. CDR3 region: CASSLALVVTEAFF. CDR3 sequence (DNA): TGTGCCAGCAGCTTAGCCCTAGTGGTGACTGAAGCTTTCTTT.

V and J are TRBV7-9 and TRBJ2-7, with 10 nucleotides matching TRBD2. The trim removed 1 base at V and 1 base at J, leaving 4 bases unmatched. CDR1 and CDR2 (germline): SEHNR, FQNEAQ (reference sequence). CDR3 length equals 16 residues. CDR3 coding DNA: TGTGCCAGCAGCTTAGATACTAGCGGGGTATCCTACGAGCAGTACTTC. Its protein product is CASSLDTSGVSYEQYF.

This sequence joins TRBV7-8 and TRBJ2-7, with D unclear. CDR3 length: 12 amino acids. In germline, CDR1 is SGHVS, CDR2 FQNEAQ. Trimming pared 4 bases from V and 1 base from J, leaving 5 bases between. The CDR3 is CASSSVSYEQYF. In nucleotides, the CDR3 is TGTGCCAGCAGCTCCGTGTCCTACGAGCAGTACTTC. The complete variable domain, with remaining parts taken from reference TRBV7-8 and TRBJ2-7, reads GAGVSQSPRYKVAKRGQDVALRCDPISGHVSLFWYQQALGQGPEFLTYFQNEAQLDKSGLPSDRFFAERPEGSVSTLKIQRTQQEDSAVYLCASSSVSYEQYFGPGTRLTVT.

This chain uses TRBV7-9 with TRBJ2-7; D perhaps matches TRBD1 (5 bases). Trimming removed 3 bases from V and 7 bases from J, with 13 bases in between. This CDR3 is 13 amino acids long. In germline, CDR1 is SEHNR, CDR2 FQNEAQ (reference sequence). The CDR3 sequence: CASSFLQGWEQYF. The CDR3 bases are TGTGCCAGCAGCTTTCTGCAGGGATGGGAGCAGTACTTC.

This clone was counted between two and nine times. The chain links TRBV5-8 to TRBJ2-5; D is unresolved. The closer fit of TRBJ2-7 to the DNA end suggests the J call may be wrong. This CDR3 comprises 14 residues. Germline CDR1 SGHTS, CDR2 YDEGEE. The CDR3 DNA is TGTGCCAGCAGCTTATCCCCCACCGCCTACGAGCAGTACTTC. It specifies CASSLSPTAYEQYF.

The chain is built from TRBV19 and TRBJ2-2, with 9 bases matching TRBD1. The CDR3 has 16 residues. The V and J ends lost 0 bases and 6 bases, in that order; junction bases with no gene match: 5. The germline V gene has CDR1 LNHDA and CDR2 SQIVND (reference sequence). The CDR3: CASSIEGQGTAGELFF. The CDR3, as DNA: TGTGCCAGTAGTATAGAGGGACAGGGTACTGCCGGGGAGCTGTTTTTT.

The chain recombines TRBV7-2 with TRBJ2-5; 7 nucleotides align to TRBD1. The V gene's germline CDR1 is SGHTA and CDR2 FQGNSA. The CDR3 covers 15 residues. V lost 3 bases to trimming and J lost 5 bases; unmatched junction nucleotides: 9. The CDR3 sequence: CASSFELVGGETQYF. CDR3 coding DNA: TGTGCCAGCAGCTTCGAGTTAGTAGGGGGCGAGACCCAGTACTTC. Using reference TRBV7-2 and TRBJ2-5 for the parts outside the CDR3, the full variable domain is GAGVSQSPSNKVTEKGKDVELRCDPISGHTALYWYRQSLGQGLEFLIYFQGNSAPDKSGLPSDRFSAERTGGSVSTLTIQRTQQEDSAVYLCASSFELVGGETQYFGPGTRLLVL.

This clone was observed a single time. This chain uses TRBV10-3 with TRBJ2-3; D might be TRBD2 (6 bases). Trimming took 2 bases from V and 0 from J, leaving 9 bases between them. The CDR3 contains 15 residues. Germline lookup yields CDR1 ENHRY and CDR2 SYGVKD. This CDR3 is CAISEGRGSTDTQYF. The CDR3 nucleotides are TGTGCCATCAGTGAGGGGCGGGGTAGCACAGATACGCAGTATTTT.

The chain carries TRBV28 and TRBJ2-7; 14 bases are a match to TRBD2. Germline assignment: CDR1 MDHEN and CDR2 SYDVKM. The J segment lost 2 bases and the V segment lost 8 bases, leaving 8 bases of the junction unmatched. This CDR3 region has 16 residues. The DNA of the CDR3 is TGTGCCAGCCCCCCGGGGACTAGCGGGGGAACCTACGAGCAGTACTTC. Translating gives CASPPGTSGGTYEQYF.

This chain links TRBV7-2 with TRBJ1-4; D is uncertain. Trimming stripped 4 bases from V and 5 bases from J, with 14 bases between. In germline, CDR1 is SGHTA, CDR2 FQGNSA. This CDR3 has 15 amino acids. The CDR3 sequence: CASSSKHGWNEKLFF. The DNA for the CDR3 is TGTGCCAGCAGCTCCAAGCACGGGTGGAATGAAAAACTGTTTTTT. The full variable domain, its missing parts supplied by reference TRBV7-2 and TRBJ1-4, is GAGVSQSPSNKVTEKGKDVELRCDPISGHTALYWYRQSLGQGLEFLIYFQGNSAPDKSGLPSDRFSAERTGGSVSTLTIQRTQQEDSAVYLCASSSKHGWNEKLFFGSGTQLSVL.

The CDR3: CASSLVAGTGRTNEKLFF. The CDR3 coding sequence is TGCGCCAGCAGCTTGGTTGCTGGGACAGGGCGAACTAATGAAAAACTGTTTTTT. The chain couples TRBV5-1 to TRBJ1-4; 9 bases are a match to TRBD1. Germline CDR1 and CDR2: SGHRS and YFSETQ. Unmatched junction bases numbered 7, after V lost 0 bases and J lost 1 base. The length of the CDR3 is 18 residues.

The rearrangement links TRBV5-4 to TRBJ2-1; D perhaps matches TRBD2 (6 bases). The V and J ends lost 3 bases and 6 bases respectively, with 19 bases between them. Per germline, CDR1 SGHNT and CDR2 YYREEE (reference sequence). This CDR3 has 16 residues. CDR3 residues: CASSSGAFEGGNEQFF. CDR3 in DNA: TGTGCCAGCAGCTCCGGGGCTTTCGAGGGAGGCAATGAGCAGTTCTTC.

This clone appeared a few times. This chain uses TRBV7-9 with TRBJ2-1; D gene unclear. The CDR3 is 12 amino acids. Germline V gene sequence: CDR1 SEHNR, CDR2 FQNEAQ (reference sequence). The ends were cut back, 7 bases at V and 8 bases at J, with 12 bases in the middle. The CDR3 nucleotides are TGTGCCAGCACCCTCCCCCCGGATGAGCAGTTCTTC. Translated, it gives CASTLPPDEQFF.

The chain is built from TRBV5-1 and TRBJ2-1; TRBD2 matches at 11 bases. J lost 9 bases, V lost 0 bases, and 5 bases had no gene match. This CDR3 has 15 amino acids. CDR1 is SGHRS, CDR2 YFSETQ, per germline. The CDR3 is CASSLDSGRASEQFF. The CDR3, as DNA: TGCGCCAGCAGCTTGGATAGCGGGAGGGCGTCTGAGCAGTTCTTC.

The chain has TRBV29-1 and TRBJ2-1; TRBD1 matches 11 bases. Looked up from germline, CDR1 is SQVTM and CDR2 is ANQGSEA. The V segment lost 4 bases and the J segment 5 bases; nucleotides outside the gene matches: 19. The CDR3 is 19 amino acids. The CDR3 DNA sequence: TGCAGCGTTGGAGGAGATCTAGGCCCGGGACAGGGGGGAAACAATGAGCAGTTCTTC. This codes for CSVGGDLGPGQGGNNEQFF.

V usage is TRBV7-9 and J usage is TRBJ2-7; D call uncertain. Trimming removed 2 bases from V and 1 base from J, with 3 bases in between. The CDR3 totals 12 residues. Germline V CDR1 and CDR2: SEHNR, FQNEAQ (reference sequence). The CDR3 sequence: CASSLSSYEQYF. CDR3 nucleotide sequence: TGTGCCAGCAGCTTATCGTCCTACGAGCAGTACTTC. Combining the CDR3 with reference TRBV7-9 and TRBJ2-7 gives the whole variable domain DTGVSQNPRHKITKRGQNVTFRCDPISEHNRLYWYRQTLGQGPEFLTYFQNEAQLEKSRLLSDRFSAERPKGSFSTLEIQRTEQGDSAMYLCASSLSSYEQYFGPGTRLTVT.

This clone showed up just once. The chain carries TRBV7-9 and TRBJ1-2; D might be TRBD1 (6 bases). Germline V gene sequence: CDR1 SEHNR, CDR2 FQNEAQ (reference sequence). V was clipped by 4 bases and J by 6 bases, with 15 bases between them. The CDR3 totals 14 residues. CDR3 sequence: CASSSTGISDGYTF. CDR3 bases: TGTGCCAGCAGCTCAACAGGGATTTCGGATGGCTACACCTTC.

The V call is TRBV7-8, the J call TRBJ1-1, with D hard to call. V lost 5 bases and J lost 4, with 5 bases in between. The CDR3 runs to 11 residues. The V gene's germline CDR1 is SGHVS and CDR2 FQNEAQ. The CDR3 reads CASSGSTEAFF. CDR3 nucleotides: TGTGCCAGCAGCGGGAGCACTGAAGCTTTCTTT.

This clone was seen only once. The chain carries TRBV5-1 and TRBJ1-2, with a weak D call TRBD1 (5 bases). Germline lookup yields CDR1 SGHRS and CDR2 YFSETQ. The CDR3 runs to 16 residues. V lost 0 bases to trimming and J lost 4 bases, with 16 bases between them. For the CDR3, the DNA is TGCGCCAGCAGCTTGGTGGGAGGGGTGCCTTCCTATGGCTACACCTTC. It encodes CASSLVGGVPSYGYTF.

This clone was seen more than once but under ten times. This chain connects TRBV5-1 to TRBJ2-1; TRBD1 matches at 8 bases. Germline V gene lookup returns CDR1 SGHRS and CDR2 YFSETQ. The junction had 6 bases not matched to a gene; V was cut back by 2 bases and J by 5 bases. The CDR3 runs to 15 residues. The CDR3 protein is CASSFGQGANNEQFF. CDR3 bases: TGCGCCAGCAGCTTTGGACAGGGAGCAAACAATGAGCAGTTCTTC. The whole variable domain, filled in from reference TRBV5-1 and TRBJ2-1, reads KAGVTQTPRYLIKTRGQQVTLSCSPISGHRSVSWYQQTPGQGLQFLFEYFSETQRNKGNFPGRFSGRQFSNSRSEMNVSTLELGDSALYLCASSFGQGANNEQFFGPGTRLTVL.

V usage is TRBV30 and J usage is TRBJ2-7, with TRBD1 matching 9 bases. The CDR3 has 16 residues. Germline lookup yields CDR1 GTSNPN and CDR2 SVGIG (reference sequence). V trimming: 2 bases; J trimming: 4 bases; junction bases outside the gene matches: 12. The CDR3 nucleotides read TGTGCCTGGAGTTCAAAACAGGGGGCATTGAGGTACGAGCAGTACTTC. Encoded protein: CAWSSKQGALRYEQYF.

The V gene is TRBV11-2, the J gene TRBJ1-6, with D possibly TRBD1 on 5 matching bases. The V and J ends lost 5 bases and 10 bases respectively, with 24 bases between them. From germline, CDR1 is SGHAT and CDR2 FQNNGV. This CDR3 has 17 residues. The CDR3 reads CASSPASGGGIGSPLHF. CDR3 DNA: TGTGCCAGCAGCCCGGCTTCCGGGGGAGGGATAGGGTCACCCCTCCACTTT.

This chain joins TRBV6-1 and TRBJ2-1, with D maybe TRBD2 (6 bases). There are 14 residues in the CDR3. Germline assignment: CDR1 MNHNS and CDR2 SASEGT. Trimming stripped 4 bases from V and 7 bases from J, with 14 bases between. CDR3 nucleotide sequence: TGTGCCAGCAGTGTCCTACGGGGGAGGAATGAGCAGTTCTTC. Protein product: CASSVLRGRNEQFF.

The V call is TRBV20-1, the J call TRBJ2-3, with TRBD2 as a possible D gene (5 bases). This CDR3 is 11 amino acids long. The germline V gene has CDR1 DFQATT and CDR2 SNEGSKA (reference sequence). V dropped 7 bases and J dropped 3 bases, with 8 bases sitting between them. The chain's CDR3 is CSVVATDTQYF. The CDR3 DNA reads TGCAGTGTCGTAGCGACAGATACGCAGTATTTT.

DNA for the CDR3: TGCGCCAGCAGCCCGGGGAGGAGGGGGGGATCCTACAATGAGCAGTTCTTC. Residues: CASSPGRRGGSYNEQFF. This chain connects TRBV5-1 to TRBJ2-1, with TRBD2 as a possible D gene (7 bases). CDR3 length: 17 amino acids. V was shortened by 4 bases and J by 1 base, with 18 bases between the two germline ends. Germline assignment: CDR1 SGHRS and CDR2 YFSETQ.